Presented here are 24 T cell receptor beta chains from one specimen sequenced in a study of cytomegalovirus exposure and HLA in healthy donors. Primers for the PCR totalled 60 Vbeta and 13 Jbeta. The method was immunoSEQ multiplex PCR; TCRdb's version includes in-frame clones alone and lacks a portion of them. In the table there are around 130,000 clones, around 81% of which are singletons. Sequencing input: PBMCs. These receptors were obtained from a woman in her 40s in good health and CMV-seronegative.

This clone has just one count. V gene TRBV7-2 combines with J gene TRBJ1-1; TRBD1 matches at 7 bases. Losses at the gene ends were 6 bases for V and 0 bases for J; bases not matched to a gene: 4. The CDR3 contains 14 residues. Germline values: CDR1 SGHTA, CDR2 FQGNSA. The CDR3 sequence is CASRATGLNTEAFF. CDR3 nucleotides: TGTGCCAGCAGAGCGACAGGGTTGAACACTGAAGCTTTCTTT.

This chain connects TRBV2 to TRBJ1-2, with a tentative D call TRBD1 (5 bases). CDR3 length equals 14 residues. Trimming cost V 6 bases and J 0 bases, with 11 bases left between them. Germline V gene data show CDR1 as SNHLY and CDR2 as FYNNEI. In nucleotides, the CDR3 is TGTGCCAGCAGGGGGGGGACGGCTAACTATGGCTACACCTTC. Translation: CASRGGTANYGYTF.

The CDR3 sequence is CASGGQGRSYNEQFF. CDR3 DNA: TGCGCCAGCGGAGGACAGGGACGCTCCTACAATGAGCAGTTCTTC. The chain recombines TRBV5-1 with TRBJ2-1; TRBD1 matches 8 bases. After removal of 7 bases from V and 0 bases from J, the junction contained 6 bases not matched to a gene. In germline, CDR1 is SGHRS, CDR2 YFSETQ. This CDR3 has 15 residues. Using reference TRBV5-1 and TRBJ2-1 for the parts outside the CDR3, the full variable domain is KAGVTQTPRYLIKTRGQQVTLSCSPISGHRSVSWYQQTPGQGLQFLFEYFSETQRNKGNFPGRFSGRQFSNSRSEMNVSTLELGDSALYLCASGGQGRSYNEQFFGPGTRLTVL.

The V and J genes are TRBV11-2 and TRBJ2-2, with 8 bases matching TRBD1. The CDR3 runs 15 residues. From germline, CDR1 is SGHAT and CDR2 FQNNGV. V lost 5 bases and J lost 6; bases outside the gene matches: 8. CDR3 sequence reads: CASSLGQGLAGELFF. DNA of the CDR3: TGTGCCAGCAGCCTCGGACAGGGATTAGCCGGGGAGCTGTTTTTT.

The J gene is TRBJ1-2, the V gene TRBV28; D might be TRBD1 (6 bases). Germline V gene data show CDR1 as MDHEN and CDR2 as SYDVKM. The CDR3 is 13 residues long. Trimming took off 2 bases at V and 8 bases at J, with 12 bases between the two ends. CDR3 sequence (DNA): TGTGCCAGCAGTTTAAACAGGGTACAAGGCTACACCTTC. Its protein is CASSLNRVQGYTF.

The rearrangement joins TRBV7-2 to TRBJ1-6, with 8 bases that match TRBD1. V lost 1 base and J lost 11; bases outside the gene matches: 10. There are 16 residues in the CDR3. Germline values: CDR1 SGHTA, CDR2 FQGNSA. The CDR3 protein is CASSLEKQGVATPLHF. CDR3 nucleotides: TGTGCCAGCAGCTTAGAAAAACAGGGGGTCGCAACACCCCTCCACTTT.

This clone has just a few counts. This chain connects TRBV6-5 to TRBJ1-1; weak D call: TRBD1 (6 bases). The CDR3 length is 13 residues. V gave up 5 bases and J gave up 8 bases, with 15 bases separating them. CDR1 is MNHEY and CDR2 is SVGAGI in the germline V gene. The CDR3 nucleotides read TGTGCCAGCAGTCACCGACAGGCCAGGGAAGCTTTCTTT. It yields the protein CASSHRQAREAFF.

The chain links TRBV27 to TRBJ2-2; TRBD2 matches at 9 bases. The CDR3 extends over 18 amino acids. CDR1 and CDR2 (germline): MNHEY, SMNVEV (reference sequence). Trimming at V came to 4 bases and at J to 5 bases, leaving 14 bases not matched to a gene. The CDR3 DNA reads TGTGCCAGCAGTTCCCTAGGACTAGCGCGATCGGGGACCGGGGAGCTGTTTTTT. Translated: CASSSLGLARSGTGELFF.

The J gene is TRBJ2-3, the V gene TRBV19, with 8 bases that match TRBD1. This CDR3 comprises 13 residues. J lost 5 bases, V lost 8 bases, and 6 bases had no gene match. Germline CDR1 LNHDA, CDR2 SQIVND (reference sequence). The CDR3 here is CASQGAGGDTQYF. CDR3 DNA sequence: TGTGCCAGTCAGGGGGCCGGGGGAGATACGCAGTATTTT.

The chain couples TRBV10-3 to TRBJ2-1, with D uncertain. The CDR3 consists of 14 residues. V was pared by 7 bases and J by 8 bases, with 18 bases between. Germline lookup yields CDR1 ENHRY and CDR2 SYGVKD. The CDR3 nucleotides are TGTGCCATCAACGAAGCTGGGCGACCCCATGAGCAGTTCTTC. It encodes CAINEAGRPHEQFF.

As concerns this clone: The same CDR3 also results from other DNA sequences found in this sample. The chain links TRBV5-1 to TRBJ1-3, with D possibly TRBD1 on 5 matching bases. Trimming removed 4 bases at V and 0 bases at J, with 8 bases between. Germline CDR1 SGHRS, CDR2 YFSETQ. CDR3 length: 14 residues. The DNA for the CDR3 is TGCGCCAGCAGCACAGGTGGCTCTGGAAACACCATATATTTT. Amino acids: CASSTGGSGNTIYF. Filled out from reference TRBV5-1 and TRBJ1-3, the complete variable domain reads KAGVTQTPRYLIKTRGQQVTLSCSPISGHRSVSWYQQTPGQGLQFLFEYFSETQRNKGNFPGRFSGRQFSNSRSEMNVSTLELGDSALYLCASSTGGSGNTIYFGEGSWLTVV.

The J gene is TRBJ1-1, the V gene TRBV25-1; D gene unclear. Looked up from germline, CDR1 is MGHDK and CDR2 is SYGVNS. V shed 6 bases and J shed 0 bases, with 17 bases lying between them. The CDR3 length is 16 residues. CDR3 DNA: TGTGCCAGCAGCCGAATCTGGTCTAGGATGAACACTGAAGCTTTCTTT. This encodes CASSRIWSRMNTEAFF.

This rearrangement joins TRBV7-9 to TRBJ2-4; D gene uncertain. This CDR3 contains 13 residues. From germline, CDR1 is SEHNR and CDR2 FQNEAQ (reference sequence). Between the trimmed V and J ends, which lost 1 base and 7 bases, there was a span of 8 bases. CDR3 region: CASSLEWANIQYF. The CDR3, as DNA: TGTGCCAGCAGCTTAGAGTGGGCGAACATTCAGTACTTC.

V is TRBV19 and J is TRBJ1-2, with 7 bases aligning to TRBD1. In germline, CDR1 is LNHDA, CDR2 SQIVND (reference sequence). The CDR3 runs to 12 residues. The V segment lost 9 bases and the J segment 5 bases; nucleotides outside the gene matches: 6. The CDR3 DNA reads TGTGCCAGCGCGGACAGGCAGTATGGCTACACCTTC. It translates to CASADRQYGYTF.

The chain uses TRBV7-6 and TRBJ2-1, with 8 nucleotides matching TRBD2. The V segment lost 4 bases and the J segment 9 bases; nucleotides outside the gene matches: 14. This CDR3 contains 16 residues. Germline loops: CDR1 SGHVS, CDR2 FNYEAQ. Written as DNA, the CDR3 is TGTGCCAGCAGCTCAATAGCGGGAACTGGGGGCGGTGAGCAGTTCTTC. Protein sequence: CASSSIAGTGGGEQFF.

The chain uses TRBV5-4 and TRBJ1-1, with 10 bases fitting TRBD1. The germline CDR1 and CDR2 sequences are SGHNT and YYREEE (reference sequence). This CDR3 contains 14 residues. The junction had 3 bases not matched to a gene; V was cut back by 2 bases and J by 5 bases. CDR3 sequence reads: CASSFDRGRTEAFF. Here the CDR3 DNA reads TGTGCCAGCAGCTTCGACAGGGGGCGGACTGAAGCTTTCTTT.

In this sample, this clone turned up a few times. The chain couples TRBV27 to TRBJ1-1, with a tentative D call TRBD1 (5 bases). V was trimmed by 2 bases and J by 3 bases, leaving 7 bases between them. From germline, CDR1 is MNHEY and CDR2 SMNVEV (reference sequence). This CDR3 has 13 amino acids. The CDR3 DNA follows: TGTGCCAGCAGTTTACAGGGTGACACTGAAGCTTTCTTT. Amino acids: CASSLQGDTEAFF.

The rearrangement uses TRBV4-1 and TRBJ1-1; D is perhaps TRBD1 (6 bases). The V gene's germline CDR1 is MGHRA and CDR2 YSYEKL. The length of the CDR3 is 12 residues. V was trimmed by 3 bases and J by 7 bases, leaving 9 bases between them. The CDR3 spells CASSHGQNEAFF. DNA of the CDR3: TGCGCCAGCAGCCACGGACAGAATGAAGCTTTCTTT.

V usage is TRBV25-1 and J usage is TRBJ1-1, with 9 bases identical to TRBD1. Germline values: CDR1 MGHDK, CDR2 SYGVNS. J gave up 12 bases and V 4 bases, and 12 bases lay outside the gene matches. The CDR3 is made up of 14 amino acids. This chain's CDR3 is CASSGYSGTGKSFF. CDR3 DNA sequence: TGTGCCAGCAGTGGCTACTCCGGGACAGGGAAATCTTTCTTT.

This rearrangement joins TRBV19 to TRBJ2-1, with TRBD2 matching over 11 bases. The CDR3 is 15 amino acids. Germline-derived CDR1 and CDR2 are LNHDA and SQIVND (reference sequence). V shed 7 bases, J shed 8 bases, and the junction held 10 bases outside the gene matches. The CDR3: CASTFGSGGADEQFF. The CDR3 region has the DNA TGTGCCAGTACCTTTGGTAGCGGGGGGGCCGATGAGCAGTTCTTC.

This clone was picked up one time. This chain uses TRBV6-5 with TRBJ2-7; possibly TRBD2 for D (5 bases). The germline CDR1 and CDR2 sequences are MNHEY and SVGAGI. V was clipped by 5 bases and J by 0 bases, with 14 bases between them. CDR3 size: 15 residues. The chain's CDR3 is CASSPWVGSSYEQYF. DNA of the CDR3: TGTGCCAGCAGTCCCTGGGTGGGGAGCTCCTACGAGCAGTACTTC.

This clone was found once. The chain joins TRBV28 to TRBJ2-1; 13 bases fit TRBD2. The CDR3 extends over 17 amino acids. V shed 3 bases, J shed 8 bases, and the junction held 10 bases outside the gene matches. Germline V gene sequence: CDR1 MDHEN, CDR2 SYDVKM. CDR3 coding DNA: TGTGCCAGCAGTTTCATTGGTTCGACTAGCGGGAGGTATGAGCAGTTCTTC. Its translation is CASSFIGSTSGRYEQFF.

The rearrangement joins TRBV14 to TRBJ1-1; D is unclear. The CDR3 runs 13 residues. V was cut by 1 base and J by 7 bases, with 10 bases left in between. Germline loops: CDR1 SGHDN, CDR2 FVKESK. The CDR3 DNA sequence: TGTGCCAGCAGCCAAGTAGAGCCGGGTGAAGCTTTCTTT. It translates to CASSQVEPGEAFF.

The chain is built from TRBV5-6 and TRBJ2-1; 10 bases align to TRBD2. Trimming removed 2 bases from V and 9 bases from J; junction bases left unmatched: 2. The CDR3 covers 13 residues. Germline V gene sequence: CDR1 SGHDT, CDR2 YYEEEE. The CDR3 protein is CASSFLAGVEQFF. The CDR3 DNA sequence: TGTGCCAGCAGCTTTCTAGCGGGAGTTGAGCAGTTCTTC.